The 2 T cell receptor beta chains reported below all come from one sample, sequenced in a study of shared clonotypes between healthy human individuals. The assay was immunoSEQ multiplex PCR, and TCRdb's table has in-frame clones only and misses some. The sample lists about 2.4 million clones, around nine tenths occurring once. Input material: naive CD4+ T cells sorted from blood. Subset noted: CD45RA+ positively selected. These receptors came from a man between 18 and 29 years old in good health.

This chain uses TRBV4-3 with TRBJ2-7; D is perhaps TRBD1 or TRBD2 (5 bases each). The germline CDR1 and CDR2 sequences are LGHNA and YSLEER. This CDR3 contains 17 residues. The V end lost 3 bases, the J end lost 4 bases, and 22 bases lay between the germline ends. The CDR3 DNA follows: TGCGCCAGCAGCCATTCCTCGGGGCAGGCTGCTTTTTACGAGCAGTACTTC. This encodes CASSHSSGQAAFYEQYF.

The V call is TRBV7-2, the J call TRBJ1-4; 7 bases align to TRBD1. V lost 3 bases, J lost 5 bases, and 3 bases stayed unmatched. Per the germline V gene, CDR1 is SGHTA and CDR2 is FQGNSA. This CDR3 contains 14 residues. The CDR3 sequence is CASSLTGLNEKLFF. Written as DNA, the CDR3 is TGTGCCAGCAGCTTGACAGGGTTAAATGAAAAACTGTTTTTT. The full variable domain, rest sourced from reference TRBV7-2 and TRBJ1-4, is GAGVSQSPSNKVTEKGKDVELRCDPISGHTALYWYRQSLGQGLEFLIYFQGNSAPDKSGLPSDRFSAERTGGSVSTLTIQRTQQEDSAVYLCASSLTGLNEKLFFGSGTQLSVL.